This is a list of T cell receptor beta chains from one sample in a study of beta chain features in type 1 diabetes. The protocol was immunoSEQ multiplex PCR, while the TCRdb copy is restricted to in-frame clones and leaves out a portion. The sample yields fewer than 200,000 clones, about 7.3% seen once. Sequencing was performed on central memory CD4+ T cells from blood. The receptors stem from a man aged 18-30 years in good health. The conserved cysteine and the conserved F or W are not part of the CDR3 here. Clone size is shown for a subset of rows, as once, few, many or a class of expanded clone.

CDR3aa: ASSIGGYEQY
abundance: few
v_gene: TRBV19
j_gene: TRBJ2-7

CDR3aa: ASSLFFDGRQGLVYEQY
abundance: few
v_gene: TRBV28
j_gene: TRBJ2-7

CDR3aa: AWMSQNYGYT
abundance: many
v_gene: TRBV30
j_gene: TRBJ1-2

CDR3aa: ASSFQVISYNEQF
abundance: many
v_gene: TRBV5-1
j_gene: TRBJ2-1

CDR3aa: ASSPRLAGGASEQY
abundance: -
v_gene: TRBV27
j_gene: TRBJ2-7

CDR3aa: ASVQGARSSYEQY
abundance: few
v_gene: TRBV28
j_gene: TRBJ2-7

CDR3aa: ASSLALAGRTDTQY
abundance: -
v_gene: TRBV7-6
j_gene: TRBJ2-3

CDR3aa: ASSLSGGAGEQY
abundance: few
v_gene: TRBV7-2
j_gene: TRBJ2-7

CDR3aa: ASSPPTGQDYGYT
abundance: -
v_gene: TRBV7-2
j_gene: TRBJ1-2

CDR3aa: ASSTAAGGNYGYT
abundance: -
v_gene: TRBV19
j_gene: TRBJ1-2

CDR3aa: ASSFRGNQETQY
abundance: few
v_gene: TRBV7-9
j_gene: TRBJ2-5

CDR3aa: SVGQGDYGYT
abundance: -
v_gene: TRBV29-1
j_gene: TRBJ1-2

CDR3aa: ASSGDLNTEAF
abundance: few
v_gene: TRBV9
j_gene: TRBJ1-1

CDR3aa: ASSPTAGLEAF
abundance: -
v_gene: TRBV4-1
j_gene: TRBJ1-1

CDR3aa: ASSLEGHEQY
abundance: -
v_gene: TRBV6-8
j_gene: TRBJ2-7

CDR3aa: ASSLDWGGGAKQY
abundance: -
v_gene: TRBV5-1
j_gene: TRBJ2-7

CDR3aa: ASSKPPGLSTGEQY
abundance: many
v_gene: TRBV27
j_gene: TRBJ2-7

CDR3aa: AWTQTANYGYT
abundance: few
v_gene: TRBV30
j_gene: TRBJ1-2

CDR3aa: ASGLGHTQVGQY
abundance: -
v_gene: TRBV12-5
j_gene: TRBJ2-3

CDR3aa: ASSDGTTRRNEQF
abundance: -
v_gene: TRBV6-1
j_gene: TRBJ2-1

CDR3aa: ASSPRGGVGTGELF
abundance: -
v_gene: TRBV7-8
j_gene: TRBJ2-2

CDR3aa: ASISGTGGYGEQF
abundance: -
v_gene: TRBV6-5
j_gene: TRBJ2-1

CDR3aa: ASSKWTSGQETQY
abundance: -
v_gene: TRBV5-1
j_gene: TRBJ2-5

CDR3aa: ASSLLAGGSKTQY
abundance: -
v_gene: TRBV5-6
j_gene: TRBJ2-5

CDR3aa: ASSLGRDRTYGYT
abundance: -
v_gene: TRBV7-9
j_gene: TRBJ1-2

CDR3aa: AWMVYAGNTEAF
abundance: -
v_gene: TRBV30
j_gene: TRBJ1-1

CDR3aa: ASSLTGQGDYEQY
abundance: few
v_gene: TRBV7-3
j_gene: TRBJ2-7

CDR3aa: SVEDAGHTIY
abundance: -
v_gene: TRBV29-1
j_gene: TRBJ1-3

CDR3aa: ASSPLWRASGRNTGELF
abundance: few
v_gene: TRBV7-9
j_gene: TRBJ2-2

CDR3aa: ASSLVGVANTGELF
abundance: few
v_gene: TRBV7-2
j_gene: TRBJ2-2

CDR3aa: ASSLAREGEQY
abundance: few
v_gene: TRBV5-1
j_gene: TRBJ2-7

CDR3aa: ASSPLGGAKNEQF
abundance: -
v_gene: TRBV18
j_gene: TRBJ2-1

CDR3aa: ASSSRLADKATDTQY
abundance: few
v_gene: TRBV28
j_gene: TRBJ2-3

CDR3aa: ASKGLAAWNEQF
abundance: -
v_gene: TRBV2
j_gene: TRBJ2-1

CDR3aa: ASSQGANTYEQY
abundance: few
v_gene: TRBV18
j_gene: TRBJ2-7

CDR3aa: AISQGLAGKSSTDTQY
abundance: few
v_gene: TRBV10-3
j_gene: TRBJ2-3

CDR3aa: ASSPGSPNVDTQY
abundance: -
v_gene: TRBV19
j_gene: TRBJ2-3

CDR3aa: ASGPASGSGGDTQY
abundance: -
v_gene: TRBV5-1
j_gene: TRBJ2-3

CDR3aa: ASSSYSSGTVYNEQF
abundance: few
v_gene: TRBV7-9
j_gene: TRBJ2-1

CDR3aa: ASSQVWARNTGELF
abundance: few
v_gene: TRBV4-3
j_gene: TRBJ2-2

CDR3aa: ASSRRTSDTEAF
abundance: once
v_gene: TRBV6-6
j_gene: TRBJ1-1

CDR3aa: ASSSGQENTEAF
abundance: -
v_gene: TRBV5-1
j_gene: TRBJ1-1

CDR3aa: ASSIPGQGTDTQY
abundance: few
v_gene: TRBV6-5
j_gene: TRBJ2-3

CDR3aa: ASNNLGAQETQY
abundance: few
v_gene: TRBV6-5
j_gene: TRBJ2-5

CDR3aa: ASRLAGGYEQY
abundance: few
v_gene: TRBV15
j_gene: TRBJ2-7

CDR3aa: ASSSISRGTSGRAYEQY
abundance: few
v_gene: TRBV28
j_gene: TRBJ2-7

CDR3aa: ASSQQGRGYT
abundance: -
v_gene: TRBV28
j_gene: TRBJ1-2

CDR3aa: ASSPPAGFQETQY
abundance: many
v_gene: TRBV7-2
j_gene: TRBJ2-5

CDR3aa: ASRTSGTQDNEQF
abundance: -
v_gene: TRBV28
j_gene: TRBJ2-1

CDR3aa: ASSFGSRGFNQPQH
abundance: -
v_gene: TRBV7-2
j_gene: TRBJ1-5

CDR3aa: ASSRADTNYGYT
abundance: -
v_gene: TRBV18
j_gene: TRBJ1-2

CDR3aa: ASSLYLGGAQDTQY
abundance: -
v_gene: TRBV5-4
j_gene: TRBJ2-3